Following are 18 T cell receptor beta chains from one sample sequenced in a study of blood T cell repertoires in COVID-19. This table comes from immunoSEQ multiplex PCR, and its TCRdb copy is limited to in-frame clones, with some not included. In the table there are nearly 200,000 clones, about 80% of which are singletons. Sequencing used PBMCs or T cells enriched from blood (not recorded which). The receptors derive from a man aged 35 to 55 who had recovered from COVID-19.

This chain uses TRBV7-2 with TRBJ2-7, with D possibly being TRBD1 (6 bases). CDR3 length: 14 amino acids. Trimming shortened V by 5 bases and J by 7 bases, and 18 bases separated the two germline ends. The V gene's germline CDR1 is SGHTA and CDR2 FQGNSA. The DNA of the CDR3 is TGTGCCAGCAGCACATCAGGGGTCTGGGAGGAGCAGTACTTC. This encodes CASSTSGVWEEQYF.

The V and J genes are TRBV30 and TRBJ2-5; 10 bases line up with TRBD2. V lost 1 base and J lost 3; bases outside the gene matches: 2. Germline CDR1 reads GTSNPN; CDR2 reads SVGIG (reference sequence). The CDR3 is made up of 14 amino acids. CDR3 sequence reads: CAWSERGGKETQYF. CDR3 in DNA: TGTGCCTGGAGTGAGCGGGGGGGAAAAGAGACCCAGTACTTC.

The CDR3 sequence: CAWGRGFMGYGYTF. The CDR3 nucleotides read TGTGCCTGGGGCAGGGGGTTTATGGGCTATGGCTACACCTTC. The chain combines TRBV30 with TRBJ1-2; TRBD1 agrees at 7 bases. This CDR3 comprises 14 residues. Germline V CDR1 and CDR2: GTSNPN, SVGIG (reference sequence). V dropped 5 bases and J dropped 4; count of bases not matched to a gene: 10.

This clone was counted between two and nine times. The chain carries TRBV29-1 and TRBJ1-4; 8 bases are a match to TRBD1. J was trimmed by 6 bases and V by 5 bases; bases with no gene match: 8. The CDR3 is made up of 14 amino acids. Germline CDR1 is SQVTM and CDR2 is ANQGSEA. CDR3 nucleotides: TGCAGCGTTTCAACCGGGACAGGTTATGAAAAACTGTTTTTT. Translated: CSVSTGTGYEKLFF.

The chain links TRBV25-1 to TRBJ1-2, with D possibly TRBD1 on 5 matching bases. This CDR3 contains 13 residues. Germline V gene sequence: CDR1 MGHDK, CDR2 SYGVNS. V lost 3 bases and J lost 8, with 13 bases in between. In DNA form, the CDR3 reads TGTGCCAGCAGTGATCCCAGGGCAGTCGGCTACACCTTC. Amino acids: CASSDPRAVGYTF.

This rearrangement joins TRBV29-1 to TRBJ1-1, with 8 bases that match TRBD1. Per germline, CDR1 SQVTM and CDR2 ANQGSEA. The CDR3 is made up of 10 amino acids. The V gene end was trimmed by 7 bases and the J gene end by 11 bases; junction bases not matched to a gene: 6. The CDR3 loop is CSGKDREAFF. CDR3 coding DNA: TGCAGCGGTAAGGACAGGGAGGCTTTCTTT.

The chain joins TRBV4-1 to TRBJ2-2, with TRBD2 identical over 11 bases. With 3 bases clipped from V and 6 bases from J, the junction kept 3 bases outside the gene matches. Germline CDR1 and CDR2: MGHRA and YSYEKL. CDR3 length equals 15 residues. This CDR3 reads CASSHSGGAAGELFF. The CDR3 nucleotides are TGCGCCAGCAGCCATAGCGGGGGGGCGGCCGGGGAGCTGTTTTTT.

This clone was counted between two and nine times. J is TRBJ1-2 and V is TRBV19; TRBD1 matches 10 bases. Germline assignment: CDR1 LNHDA and CDR2 SQIVND (reference sequence). This CDR3 region has 14 residues. V dropped 4 bases and J dropped 8; count of bases not matched to a gene: 7. CDR3 DNA: TGTGCCAGTAGTACGGGACAGGGGTTACGGGGCTACACCTTC. Amino acid sequence: CASSTGQGLRGYTF.

The chain employs TRBV2 and TRBJ1-5, with D possibly being TRBD1 (5 bases). The CDR3 loop spans 18 amino acids. The germline V gene has CDR1 SNHLY and CDR2 FYNNEI. Trimming took 3 bases from V and 2 from J, leaving 20 bases between them. As DNA, the CDR3 is TGTGCCAGCAGTGATGGGTCAGGGAGGTATTGGGGCAATCAGCCCCAGCATTTT. It yields the protein CASSDGSGRYWGNQPQHF. Using reference TRBV2 and TRBJ1-5 for the parts outside the CDR3, the full variable domain is EPEVTQTPSHQVTQMGQEVILRCVPISNHLYFYWYRQILGQKVEFLVSFYNNEISEKSEIFDDQFSVERPDGSNFTLKIRSTKLEDSAMYFCASSDGSGRYWGNQPQHFGDGTRLSIL.

The chain couples TRBV4-3 to TRBJ1-2; the match to TRBD1 covers 12 bases. CDR3 length: 15 amino acids. V was clipped by 4 bases and J by 7 bases; unmatched bases: 7. Germline assignment: CDR1 LGHNA and CDR2 YSLEER. CDR3 amino acids: CASSRGTGGASGYTF. Here the CDR3 DNA reads TGCGCCAGCAGCCGAGGGACAGGGGGCGCGAGTGGCTACACCTTC.

The chain employs TRBV6-2 or TRBV6-3 and TRBJ1-1, with D hard to call. Trimming removed 2 bases at V and 3 bases at J, with 10 bases between. The germline V gene has CDR1 MNHEY and CDR2 SVGEGT. The CDR3 covers 14 residues. The DNA of the CDR3 is TGTGCCAGCAGTTACGTGAGCTTGCACACTGAAGCTTTCTTT. This codes for CASSYVSLHTEAFF.

The chain couples TRBV19 to TRBJ2-7, with D possibly TRBD1 on 5 matching bases. The length of the CDR3 is 14 residues. The germline V and J ends were trimmed by 4 bases and 2 bases, with 12 bases remaining between them. The germline V gene encodes CDR1 LNHDA and CDR2 SQIVND (reference sequence). The CDR3 protein is CASSNLDSTYEQYF. In DNA, the CDR3 is TGTGCCAGTAGTAATTTAGACAGCACCTACGAGCAGTACTTC.

J is TRBJ1-2 and V is TRBV29-1; D is ambiguous. Trimming left V 5 bases short and J 5 bases short, with 21 bases between. CDR1 and CDR2 from the germline V gene are SQVTM and ANQGSEA. This CDR3 has 15 residues. DNA of the CDR3: TGCAGCGTTACTGCCTCCGAGGAGGAATTATATGGCTACACCTTC. This sequence encodes CSVTASEEELYGYTF.

The chain joins TRBV7-9 to TRBJ1-3, with D hard to call. The germline V gene encodes CDR1 SEHNR and CDR2 FQNEAQ (reference sequence). The V end was cut by 1 base, the J end by 0 bases, with 10 bases between. The CDR3 length is 16 residues. The CDR3 DNA follows: TGTGCCAGCAGCTTAGTCAGTCCCAACTCTGGAAACACCATATATTTT. Translation: CASSLVSPNSGNTIYF.

This clone appeared a single time. This chain joins TRBV27 and TRBJ2-7, with TRBD2 identical over 11 bases. The V segment lost 4 bases and the J segment 3 bases; nucleotides outside the gene matches: 8. Germline V lookup: CDR1 MNHEY, CDR2 SMNVEV (reference sequence). The length of the CDR3 is 16 residues. CDR3 residues: CASSSPRLAGIYEQYF. The CDR3 DNA follows: TGTGCCAGCAGTTCGCCCCGACTAGCGGGGATCTACGAGCAGTACTTC.

V is TRBV27 and J is TRBJ1-2; 10 bases map to TRBD1. Germline values: CDR1 MNHEY, CDR2 SMNVEV (reference sequence). The CDR3 loop spans 15 amino acids. Germline trimming cut 5 bases from V and 2 bases from J; bases unmatched to any gene: 5. The CDR3 nucleotides are TGTGCCAGCAGTCTAAAGGGACAGGGGAACTATGGCTACACCTTC. Its protein product is CASSLKGQGNYGYTF.

J is TRBJ2-2 and V is TRBV7-8; 16 bases line up with TRBD2. Germline V CDR1 and CDR2: SGHVS, FQNEAQ. The CDR3 extends over 17 amino acids. J gave up 3 bases and V 4 bases, and 2 bases lay outside the gene matches. The CDR3 loop is CASSWGLAGGHTGELFF. The CDR3 DNA is TGTGCCAGCAGCTGGGGACTAGCGGGGGGGCACACCGGGGAGCTGTTTTTT.

This chain connects TRBV7-9 to TRBJ1-4; TRBD1 aligns across 10 bases. The CDR3 runs 14 residues. Trimming took 5 bases from V and 5 from J; bases not matched to a gene: 2. Germline V gene sequence: CDR1 SEHNR, CDR2 FQNEAQ (reference sequence). The CDR3 DNA sequence: TGTGCCAGCAGCCTGGACAGGGGGAATGAAAAACTGTTTTTT. Protein sequence: CASSLDRGNEKLFF.